Below are 25 T cell receptor beta chains sequenced from a single sample in a study of T cell responses to AZD1222 COVID-19 vaccine. Clones were sequenced by immunoSEQ multiplex PCR, and TCRdb holds only the in-frame ones, with some missing. The data show fewer than 300,000 clones, more than 80% seen once. The source material was peripheral blood, sampled on day 0 of AZD1222 vaccination. The receptors were sampled from an adult in good health.

The chain employs TRBV7-6 and TRBJ2-2; 9 nucleotides line up with TRBD2. Trimming took 1 base from V and 4 from J; bases not matched to a gene: 1. There are 15 residues in the CDR3. Germline lookup yields CDR1 SGHVS and CDR2 FNYEAQ. CDR3 loop: CASSLGSGGTGELFF. The CDR3 DNA reads TGTGCCAGCAGCTTAGGTAGCGGGGGCACCGGGGAGCTGTTTTTT.

The V gene is TRBV6-5, the J gene TRBJ1-5, with unresolved D. Looked up from germline, CDR1 is MNHEY and CDR2 is SVGAGI. V was clipped by 2 bases and J by 1 base, with 9 bases between them. The CDR3 length is 15 residues. As DNA, the CDR3 is TGTGCCAGCAGTTACGCAGGCGGCAGCAATCAGCCCCAGCATTTT. It is translated as CASSYAGGSNQPQHF.

The rearrangement links TRBV7-3 to TRBJ1-5, with D maybe TRBD1 (5 bases). Germline lookup yields CDR1 SGHTA and CDR2 FQGTGA. CDR3 length: 13 residues. The V end lost 6 bases, the J end lost 7 bases, and 13 bases lay between the germline ends. The CDR3 DNA is TGTGCCAGCAGATCCAGGGAAGGACAGCCCCAGCATTTT. This encodes CASRSREGQPQHF.

The gene calls are TRBV29-1 and TRBJ2-1; 9 nucleotides align to TRBD2. CDR1 and CDR2 (germline): SQVTM, ANQGSEA. The CDR3 consists of 14 residues. Trimming cost V 8 bases and J 4 bases; bases outside gene matches: 9. The CDR3 bases are TGCAGCACAAGGGGGACTAGCTTGTACAATGAGCAGTTCTTC. As protein: CSTRGTSLYNEQFF.

The J gene is TRBJ2-7, the V gene TRBV28; 9 bases align to TRBD2. Germline V gene lookup returns CDR1 MDHEN and CDR2 SYDVKM. V was clipped by 2 bases and J by 6 bases; unmatched bases: 14. This CDR3 spans 17 amino acids. The CDR3, as DNA: TGTGCCAGCAGTTTAAGCTCGCGAACTAGCGGGCGGGCCGAGCAGTACTTC. This codes for CASSLSSRTSGRAEQYF.

This clone has a single count. The chain uses TRBV14 and TRBJ2-1; 7 bases fit TRBD1. This CDR3 region has 16 residues. V trimming: 8 bases; J trimming: 0 bases; junction bases outside the gene matches: 10. Germline V gene data show CDR1 as SGHDN and CDR2 as FVKESK. The CDR3 is CASHPFRGSSYNEQFF. As DNA, the CDR3 is TGTGCCAGCCACCCCTTCAGGGGGAGCTCCTACAATGAGCAGTTCTTC.

The chain recombines TRBV28 with TRBJ2-1; 11 bases match TRBD2. CDR1 and CDR2 (germline): MDHEN, SYDVKM. V was clipped by 3 bases and J by 7 bases; unmatched bases: 11. The CDR3 has 17 residues. The CDR3 coding sequence is TGTGCCAGCAGTTTGTCCGGGACTAGCGGCATAGGGAATGAGCAGTTCTTC. It is translated as CASSLSGTSGIGNEQFF.

This clone was picked up a small number of times. This chain connects TRBV10-3 to TRBJ2-7, with no clear D. The CDR3 is 13 residues long. Germline V gene lookup returns CDR1 ENHRY and CDR2 SYGVKD. V was trimmed by 2 bases and J by 1 base, leaving 6 bases between them. CDR3: CAISEPASYEQYF. DNA for the CDR3: TGTGCCATCAGTGAGCCCGCTTCCTACGAGCAGTACTTC.

The gene calls are TRBV6-5 and TRBJ1-1, with TRBD1 matching over 7 bases. V dropped 7 bases and J dropped 4; count of bases not matched to a gene: 9. This CDR3 region has 14 residues. The germline V gene has CDR1 MNHEY and CDR2 SVGAGI. In nucleotides, the CDR3 is TGTGCCAGCACCCTCACTCAGGGGGGCACTGAAGCTTTCTTT. This codes for CASTLTQGGTEAFF.

This chain uses TRBV7-3 with TRBJ1-3, with 8 bases that match TRBD1. The CDR3 totals 17 residues. The V gene end was trimmed by 1 base and the J gene end by 0 bases; junction bases not matched to a gene: 5. Germline V CDR1 and CDR2: SGHTA, FQGTGA. The CDR3, as DNA: TGTGCCAGCAGCTTAAAGGGGACAGGCTCCTCTGGAAACACCATATATTTT. Translation gives CASSLKGTGSSGNTIYF.

The genes are TRBV6-5 and TRBJ1-2; D is unclear. CDR3 length: 15 residues. In germline, CDR1 is MNHEY, CDR2 SVGAGI. V lost 6 bases to trimming and J lost 0 bases, with 14 bases between them. The CDR3 bases are TGTGCCAGCAGCCGCTCCCAGGAAGCTAACTATGGCTACACCTTC. Translating gives CASSRSQEANYGYTF.

This chain links TRBV29-1 with TRBJ1-2; D might be TRBD1 (5 bases). Germline V lookup: CDR1 SQVTM, CDR2 ANQGSEA. This CDR3 contains 13 residues. V shed 4 bases and J shed 4 bases, with 13 bases lying between them. The CDR3 DNA is TGCAGCGTTGGACAGCAACTAAGCTATGGCTACACCTTC. This encodes CSVGQQLSYGYTF.

The chain carries TRBV15 and TRBJ1-1, with a tentative D call TRBD1 (6 bases). There are 14 residues in the CDR3. V lost 6 bases and J 5 bases, leaving 16 bases between the germline ends. The germline gives CDR1 LNHNV, CDR2 YYDKDF (reference sequence). In DNA form, the CDR3 reads TGTGCCACCAGTCAAACCCAGGGGTGGACTGAAGCTTTCTTT. Translating gives CATSQTQGWTEAFF.

The chain joins TRBV25-1 to TRBJ1-2; no clear D gene. The V gene's germline CDR1 is MGHDK and CDR2 SYGVNS. The CDR3 totals 15 residues. Trimming took off 5 bases at V and 0 bases at J, with 13 bases between the two ends. In DNA form, the CDR3 reads TGTGCCAGCAGTCCCCTCGGGTACACTAACTATGGCTACACCTTC. It translates to CASSPLGYTNYGYTF.

V gene TRBV28 combines with J gene TRBJ1-2; TRBD1 matches at 9 bases. Trimming at V came to 4 bases and at J to 8 bases, leaving 11 bases not matched to a gene. Germline CDR1 is MDHEN and CDR2 is SYDVKM. This CDR3 contains 15 residues. The CDR3 protein is CASSSARDRVNGYTF. The CDR3, as DNA: TGTGCCAGCAGTTCCGCACGGGACAGGGTAAACGGCTACACCTTC.

This chain uses TRBV5-1 with TRBJ2-2, with D maybe TRBD1 (7 bases). V lost 2 bases and J 3 bases, leaving 17 bases between the germline ends. The CDR3 extends over 17 amino acids. Germline CDR1 SGHRS, CDR2 YFSETQ. The CDR3 coding sequence is TGCGCCAGCAGCTTCGGAGGGGGCAGGAGGGACACCGGGGAGCTGTTTTTT. Amino acid sequence: CASSFGGGRRDTGELFF.

This clone was detected once. For the CDR3, the DNA is TGTGCCTGGGGTTTTTCTGGGGCCAACGTCCTGACTTTC. Its protein is CAWGFSGANVLTF. The gene calls are TRBV30 and TRBJ2-6, with D hard to call. V dropped 5 bases and J dropped 1 base, with 6 bases sitting between them. Germline CDR1 reads GTSNPN; CDR2 reads SVGIG (reference sequence). This CDR3 has 13 residues. Full variable domain (outside the CDR3, taken from reference TRBV30 and TRBJ2-6): SQTIHQWPATLVQPVGSPLSLECTVEGTSNPNLYWYRQAAGRGLQLLFYSVGIGQISSEVPQNLSASRPQDRQFILSSKKLLLSDSGFYLCAWGFSGANVLTFGAGSRLTVL.

The J gene is TRBJ1-2, the V gene TRBV3-1 (or the pseudogene TRBV3-2); D is ambiguous. This CDR3 region has 13 residues. The germline gives CDR1 LGHDT, CDR2 YNNKEL (reference sequence). V was trimmed by 6 bases and J by 4 bases, leaving 12 bases between them. The CDR3 spells CASSPDGSYGYTF. For the CDR3, the DNA is TGTGCCAGCAGTCCGGACGGCTCCTATGGCTACACCTTC.

The chain has TRBV19 and TRBJ1-5; no firm D call. This CDR3 is 15 amino acids long. Germline V CDR1 and CDR2: LNHDA, SQIVND (reference sequence). The V end lost 5 bases, the J end lost 4 bases, and 15 bases lay between the germline ends. The CDR3 bases are TGTGCCAGTAGTGCAGCCGACACACTAAATCAGCCCCAGCATTTT. Its translation is CASSAADTLNQPQHF.

The J gene is TRBJ1-6, the V gene TRBV5-1; no clear D gene. This CDR3 is 14 amino acids long. V was clipped by 1 base and J by 7 bases, with 9 bases between them. CDR1 is SGHRS, CDR2 YFSETQ, per germline. CDR3 in amino acids: CASSLSNGNSPLHF. For the CDR3, the DNA is TGCGCCAGCAGCTTGTCTAATGGAAATTCACCCCTCCACTTT.

In the case of this clone: Because the CDR3's place on the DNA is in doubt, the DNA is left out and the CDR3 is given as listed by TCRdb. The V call is TRBV2, the J call TRBJ1-3. The CDR3 has 16 residues if both end residues are counted. Germline CDR1 is SNHLY and CDR2 is FYNNEI. The CDR3 sequence: CASSGLSGHSGNTIYF.

The chain combines TRBV2 with TRBJ1-5, with D tentatively TRBD1 (5 bases). There are 15 residues in the CDR3. The ends were cut back, 8 bases at V and 5 bases at J, with 19 bases in the middle. CDR1 SNHLY and CDR2 FYNNEI come from the germline V gene. The CDR3 coding sequence is TGTGCCAGCGCCACAGGTTCTGTTCAATATCAGCCCCAGCATTTT. Its translation: CASATGSVQYQPQHF.

Here the CDR3 DNA reads TGTGCCAGCAGCCTAGCGAGGGGGCAGACTGAAGCTTTCTTT. Its protein is CASSLARGQTEAFF. The V gene is TRBV5-4, the J gene TRBJ1-1, with 7 positions matching TRBD1. CDR1 is SGHNT, CDR2 YYREEE, per germline (reference sequence). The CDR3 spans 14 residues. V gave up 4 bases and J gave up 5 bases; unmatched junction bases: 8.

The chain couples TRBV29-1 to TRBJ2-3; D may be TRBD1 (6 bases). There are 11 residues in the CDR3. Germline V gene data show CDR1 as SQVTM and CDR2 as ANQGSEA. Trimming shortened V by 6 bases and J by 9 bases, and 13 bases separated the two germline ends. CDR3 loop: CSVPRGGTQYF. The CDR3 DNA reads as TGCAGCGTCCCCCGTGGGGGCACGCAGTATTTT.

The chain links TRBV7-2 to TRBJ1-5; TRBD1 agrees at 8 bases. Germline-derived CDR1 and CDR2 are SGHTA and FQGNSA. This CDR3 comprises 14 residues. J was trimmed by 5 bases and V by 5 bases; bases with no gene match: 5. CDR3 bases: TGTGCCAGCAGCCGTGACAGGGGACATCAGCCCCAGCATTTT. Translated, it gives CASSRDRGHQPQHF.